These 21 T cell receptor beta chains came from one sample sequenced in a study of human T cells and chemical hapten exposure. A single record per CDR3 protein comes from TCRdb applying MiXCR to the RACE reads. The sample consists of roughly 75,000 distinct CDR3 sequences, about 9.2% of them appearing once. Time point in this sample: healthy volunteer bleed at 6 weeks. The study extracted total RNA from unfractionated whole blood. The material sequenced was whole blood. The source of these receptors is a female donor in good health. Some clones in this sample may be carry-over from other donors' samples.

Many counts were recorded for this clonotype. This rearrangement joins TRBV29-1 to TRBJ2-7, with 8 bases that match TRBD1. Germline values: CDR1 SQVTM, CDR2 ANQGSEA. V lost 3 bases and J lost 7; bases outside the gene matches: 17. The CDR3 runs 16 residues. The CDR3 is CSVDIPTGATLREQYF. The CDR3 nucleotides read TGCAGCGTTGACATCCCGACAGGGGCTACGCTTAGGGAGCAGTACTTC.

This clonotype was counted between two and nine times. This chain uses TRBV6-5 with TRBJ2-7, with D perhaps matching TRBD1 (6 bases). The CDR3 has 14 residues. Germline CDR1 and CDR2: MNHEY and SVGAGI. The ends were cut back, 5 bases at V and 3 bases at J, with 14 bases in the middle. In nucleotides, the CDR3 is TGTGCCAGCAGTCTAGCAGGGGCGGACTACGAGCAGTACTTC. It encodes CASSLAGADYEQYF.

The rearrangement uses TRBV20-1 and TRBJ2-7; weak D call: TRBD2 (6 bases). V was clipped by 6 bases and J by 1 base, with 25 bases between them. Germline V lookup: CDR1 DFQATT, CDR2 SNEGSKA (reference sequence). CDR3 length equals 17 residues. The CDR3 is CSAPSTISWSGSYEQYF. As DNA, the CDR3 is TGCAGTGCGCCCTCAACAATATCCTGGAGCGGGTCCTACGAGCAGTACTTC.

The chain has TRBV4-3 and TRBJ1-1; 8 bases fit TRBD1. The CDR3 is made up of 16 amino acids. Trimming took 0 bases from V and 6 from J; bases not matched to a gene: 9. Germline lookup yields CDR1 LGHNA and CDR2 YSLEER. CDR3 in DNA: TGCGCCAGCAGCCAAGATCCCCGGACAGGGCTAGCTGAAGCTTTCTTT. Its translation is CASSQDPRTGLAEAFF.

This clonotype turned up a few times. V is TRBV6-1 and J is TRBJ2-7, with D perhaps TRBD2 (5 bases). V was cut by 6 bases and J by 2 bases, with 23 bases left in between. Looked up from germline, CDR1 is MNHNS and CDR2 is SASEGT. The CDR3 consists of 17 residues. The CDR3 DNA reads TGTGCCAGCAGCCACGAGGGAGTGACATCAAGTCCCTACGAGCAGTACTTC. This translates into CASSHEGVTSSPYEQYF.

The gene calls are TRBV20-1 and TRBJ1-1; D is unclear. There are 12 residues in the CDR3. In germline, CDR1 is DFQATT, CDR2 SNEGSKA (reference sequence). The CDR3 nucleotides read TGCAGGCAGGACGCTTCGAACACTGAAGCTTTCTTT. Protein: CRQDASNTEAFF.

The chain recombines TRBV15 with TRBJ2-7, with D possibly TRBD1 on 6 matching bases. Per the germline V gene, CDR1 is LNHNV and CDR2 is YYDKDF (reference sequence). Trimming stripped 0 bases from V and 3 bases from J, with 12 bases between. The CDR3 spans 15 residues. The CDR3 DNA is TGTGCCACCAGCAGAGATCGACCAGGGGTCTACGAGCAGTACTTC. Its protein product is CATSRDRPGVYEQYF.

The chain links TRBV12-3 or TRBV12-4 to TRBJ1-1; 9 bases fit TRBD1. The CDR3 totals 15 residues. V trimming: 5 bases; J trimming: 5 bases; junction bases outside the gene matches: 9. The CDR3 loop is CASSARQGGVTEAFF. In DNA, the CDR3 is TGTGCCAGCAGTGCCAGACAGGGGGGAGTTACTGAAGCTTTCTTT.

This clonotype was counted only a few times. V usage is TRBV29-1 and J usage is TRBJ2-3, with 7 bases identical to TRBD2. Germline V gene data show CDR1 as SQVTM and CDR2 as ANQGSEA. The CDR3 runs 14 residues. The J segment lost 4 bases and the V segment lost 5 bases, leaving 9 bases of the junction unmatched. The CDR3 loop is CSVSIGREADTQYF. In nucleotides, the CDR3 is TGCAGCGTTTCCATTGGGAGGGAGGCAGATACGCAGTATTTT.

This clonotype was recorded many times. The genes are TRBV7-4 and TRBJ1-5; no definite D call. Trimming pared 0 bases from V and 2 bases from J, leaving 23 bases between. CDR3 length equals 20 residues. Per germline, CDR1 SGHVT and CDR2 SQSDAQ. CDR3 sequence: CASSLASGAASRMGNQPQHF. DNA of the CDR3: TGTGCCAGCAGCTTAGCGTCTGGTGCAGCAAGCCGCATGGGCAATCAGCCCCAGCATTTT. The full variable domain, its missing parts supplied by reference TRBV7-4 and TRBJ1-5, is GAGVSQSPRYKVAKRGRDVALRCDSISGHVTLYWYRQTLGQGSEVLTYSQSDAQRDKSGRPSGRFSAERPERSVSTLKIQRTEQGDSAVYLCASSLASGAASRMGNQPQHFGDGTRLSIL.

The V call is TRBV7-2, the J call TRBJ2-3; no clear D. This CDR3 comprises 14 residues. Trimming pared 1 base from V and 4 bases from J, leaving 9 bases between. Germline loops: CDR1 SGHTA, CDR2 FQGNSA. In nucleotides, the CDR3 is TGTGCCAGCAGCTTAGTGTTGCGGTCAGATACGCAGTATTTT. This encodes CASSLVLRSDTQYF. Based on the CDR3 plus reference TRBV7-2 and TRBJ2-3, the full variable domain is GAGVSQSPSNKVTEKGKDVELRCDPISGHTALYWYRQSLGQGLEFLIYFQGNSAPDKSGLPSDRFSAERTGGSVSTLTIQRTQQEDSAVYLCASSLVLRSDTQYFGPGTRLTVL.

This clonotype was observed at least ten times. The chain links TRBV2 to TRBJ1-1; no definite D call. Trimming removed 6 bases at V and 0 bases at J, with 8 bases between. Germline V gene lookup returns CDR1 SNHLY and CDR2 FYNNEI. This CDR3 comprises 13 residues. The CDR3 region is CASRDEMNTEAFF. CDR3 sequence (DNA): TGTGCCAGCAGGGACGAGATGAACACTGAAGCTTTCTTT. The whole variable domain, remainder taken from reference TRBV2 and TRBJ1-1, is EPEVTQTPSHQVTQMGQEVILRCVPISNHLYFYWYRQILGQKVEFLVSFYNNEISEKSEIFDDQFSVERPDGSNFTLKIRSTKLEDSAMYFCASRDEMNTEAFFGQGTRLTVV.

This clonotype was seen more than once but under ten times. The chain couples TRBV20-1 to TRBJ2-7, with D perhaps matching TRBD1 (6 bases). This CDR3 contains 13 residues. Per the germline V gene, CDR1 is DFQATT and CDR2 is SNEGSKA (reference sequence). V shed 6 bases and J shed 0 bases, with 12 bases lying between them. The DNA of the CDR3 is TGCAGTGCCACGAGGACAGACTCCTACGAGCAGTACTTC. Protein sequence: CSATRTDSYEQYF.

The rearrangement links TRBV29-1 to TRBJ1-3; D remains unclear. Germline values: CDR1 SQVTM, CDR2 ANQGSEA. The CDR3 is 12 amino acids. The ends were cut back, 3 bases at V and 4 bases at J, with 7 bases in the middle. The CDR3 DNA follows: TGCAGCGTTGAGAATTCCGGAAACACCATATATTTT. Its translation: CSVENSGNTIYF.

This clonotype was seen at least ten times. The chain recombines TRBV10-3 with TRBJ2-7; 9 nucleotides align to TRBD1. The CDR3 covers 13 residues. After removal of 3 bases from V and 7 bases from J, the junction contained 4 bases not matched to a gene. Germline assignment: CDR1 ENHRY and CDR2 SYGVKD. CDR3 DNA sequence: TGTGCCATCAGTGATTTTGGGACAGGGGAGCAGTACTTC. Translating it yields CAISDFGTGEQYF.

Many counts were recorded for this clonotype. This sequence joins TRBV20-1 and TRBJ2-6, with D unclear. Germline lookup yields CDR1 DFQATT and CDR2 SNEGSKA (reference sequence). Trimming shortened V by 1 base and J by 2 bases, and 15 bases separated the two germline ends. CDR3 length: 17 amino acids. As DNA, the CDR3 is TGCAGTGCTAGAGTAAGACCAACCCCCCCTGGGGCCAACGTCCTGACTTTC. It codes for CSARVRPTPPGANVLTF.

Many counts were recorded for this clonotype. The V and J genes are TRBV4-2 and TRBJ2-1; D may match TRBD1 or TRBD2 (5 bases each). CDR1 and CDR2 from the germline V gene are LGHNA and YNFKEQ. V was cut by 0 bases and J by 8 bases, with 14 bases left in between. The CDR3 extends over 15 amino acids. This CDR3 reads CASSQEFGGPDEQFF. The CDR3 DNA reads as TGTGCCAGCAGCCAAGAGTTTGGGGGACCGGATGAGCAGTTCTTC.

For this clonotype: The CDR3 does not end in the conserved phenylalanine or tryptophan, so this is likely a read error. The chain has TRBV3-1 and TRBJ2-1; D remains unclear. The CDR3 extends over 14 amino acids. Trimming took off 0 bases at V and 3 bases at J, with 6 bases between the two ends. Germline CDR1 and CDR2: LGHDT and YNNKEL (reference sequence). The CDR3 is CASSQDFSYNEQFS. The CDR3 DNA reads TGTGCCAGCAGCCAAGATTTCAGCTACAATGAGCAGTTCTCC.

This clonotype has a handful of counts. The chain links TRBV18 to TRBJ1-1; D is unresolved. Trimming took 3 bases from V and 5 from J, leaving 10 bases between them. Germline V gives CDR1 KGHSH, CDR2 LQKENI. The CDR3 loop spans 13 amino acids. The CDR3 bases are TGTGCCAGCTCACCGGGTCCGGGGACTGAAGCTTTCTTT. The encoded protein is CASSPGPGTEAFF. The whole variable domain, remainder taken from reference TRBV18 and TRBJ1-1, is NAGVMQNPRHLVRRRGQEARLRCSPMKGHSHVYWYRQLPEEGLKFMVYLQKENIIDESGMPKERFSAEFPKEGPSILRIQQVVRGDSAAYFCASSPGPGTEAFFGQGTRLTVV.

This clonotype was picked up many times. The chain couples TRBV5-4 to TRBJ1-1, with D hard to call. Germline lookup yields CDR1 SGHNT and CDR2 YYREEE (reference sequence). The length of the CDR3 is 15 residues. V lost 0 bases, J lost 5 bases, and 14 bases lay in between. The CDR3 DNA reads as TGTGCCAGCAGCTTGGAAGGACCCCGGAGGACTGAAGCTTTCTTT. Translation: CASSLEGPRRTEAFF.

The sample holds a few counts of this clonotype. The gene calls are TRBV6-1 and TRBJ2-3, with 7 bases matching TRBD2. Germline CDR1 MNHNS, CDR2 SASEGT. V dropped 6 bases and J dropped 2; count of bases not matched to a gene: 8. The CDR3 consists of 15 residues. CDR3 residues: CASRGWGGDTDTQYF. CDR3 bases: TGTGCCAGCAGGGGCTGGGGGGGGGACACAGATACGCAGTATTTT.